These 28 T cell receptor beta chains were sequenced from one sample in a study of OX40 agonist ivuxolimab in advanced cancers. TCRdb's copy holds only in-frame clones and misses some; the assay was immunoSEQ multiplex PCR. Among roughly 79,000 clones listed, approximately 80% were seen once. This material consisted of CD4+ or CD8+ T cells sorted from blood, taken in a trial of the OX40 agonist ivuxolimab. These receptors were collected from an adult with an advanced solid tumor such as melanoma, head and neck, liver or kidney cancer.

The rearrangement links TRBV9 to TRBJ2-5; TRBD1 might be the D (6 bases). V lost 3 bases to trimming and J lost 1 base, with 13 bases between them. The germline V gene has CDR1 SGDLS and CDR2 YYNGEE. CDR3 length: 15 residues. CDR3 amino acids: CASSEGHAGQETQYF. CDR3 bases: TGTGCCAGCAGCGAGGGACATGCCGGCCAAGAGACCCAGTACTTC. The full variable domain, completed using reference TRBV9 and TRBJ2-5, is DSGVTQTPKHLITATGQRVTLRCSPRSGDLSVYWYQQSLDQGLQFLIQYYNGEERAKGNILERFSAQQFPDLHSELNLSSLELGDSALYFCASSEGHAGQETQYFGPGTRLLVL.

The V and J genes are TRBV28 and TRBJ1-6; perhaps TRBD1 as D (5 bases). Trimming removed 5 bases from V and 4 bases from J, with 15 bases in between. This CDR3 has 16 amino acids. Germline CDR1 and CDR2: MDHEN and SYDVKM. This chain's CDR3 is CASSPGPSNYNSPLHF. CDR3 in DNA: TGTGCCAGCAGTCCGGGACCATCCAATTATAATTCACCCCTCCACTTT. Full variable domain (rest looked up from reference TRBV28 and TRBJ1-6): DVKVTQSSRYLVKRTGEKVFLECVQDMDHENMFWYRQDPGLGLRLIYFSYDVKMKEKGDIPEGYSVSREKKERFSLILESASTNQTSMYLCASSPGPSNYNSPLHFGNGTRLTVT.

The chain has TRBV6-5 and TRBJ1-2; D is perhaps TRBD1 (5 bases). Trimming stripped 5 bases from V and 7 bases from J, with 14 bases between. The CDR3 extends over 13 amino acids. Germline V gives CDR1 MNHEY, CDR2 SVGAGI. The CDR3 spells CASSNDRQGGYTF. The CDR3 DNA reads TGTGCCAGCAGTAATGACCGCCAGGGTGGCTACACCTTC.

The chain links TRBV18 to TRBJ1-2; 7 bases map to TRBD1. From germline, CDR1 is KGHSH and CDR2 LQKENI. The CDR3 sequence is 16 residues long. With V trimmed by 2 bases and J by 2 bases, 8 bases remained unmatched. The CDR3 is CASSPFEQGTNYGYTF. The CDR3 DNA sequence: TGTGCCAGCTCACCATTTGAACAGGGGACCAACTATGGCTACACCTTC.

This clone was detected a few times. The V and J genes are TRBV28 and TRBJ1-5; 9 nucleotides match TRBD1. The CDR3 is 16 amino acids. The germline V gene has CDR1 MDHEN and CDR2 SYDVKM. Trimming removed 4 bases from V and 9 bases from J; junction bases left unmatched: 13. The CDR3 DNA reads TGTGCCAGCAGTTCCCCGGGACAGGGCCCCGGACGGCCCCAGCATTTT. Its protein is CASSSPGQGPGRPQHF.

The chain joins TRBV5-1 to TRBJ2-1; D remains ambiguous. V gave up 4 bases and J gave up 0 bases, with 8 bases separating them. Germline values: CDR1 SGHRS, CDR2 YFSETQ. The CDR3 has 14 residues. CDR3 sequence (DNA): TGCGCCAGCAGCCCCCCCAACTCCTACAATGAGCAGTTCTTC. It specifies CASSPPNSYNEQFF.

The chain uses TRBV6-6 and TRBJ2-7; D perhaps matches TRBD1 (6 bases). The germline V and J ends were trimmed by 6 bases and 4 bases, with 16 bases remaining between them. This CDR3 has 14 amino acids. Germline V gives CDR1 MNHNY, CDR2 SVGAGI (reference sequence). The CDR3 sequence is CASRGTGYTYEQYF. CDR3 coding DNA: TGTGCCAGCAGAGGAACAGGGTACACGTACGAGCAGTACTTC.

The V and J genes are TRBV6-5 and TRBJ2-1; TRBD2 agrees at 12 bases. Losses at the gene ends were 4 bases for V and 5 bases for J; bases not matched to a gene: 6. Germline V gene lookup returns CDR1 MNHEY and CDR2 SVGAGI. The CDR3 totals 16 residues. CDR3 loop: CASSFQTSGGNNEQFF. The CDR3 nucleotides read TGTGCCAGCAGTTTCCAAACTAGCGGGGGGAACAATGAGCAGTTCTTC.

This chain links TRBV5-4 with TRBJ1-6; a weak D match, TRBD1 (5 bases). Germline V lookup: CDR1 SGHNT, CDR2 YYREEE (reference sequence). The V end was cut by 5 bases, the J end by 4 bases, with 25 bases between. This CDR3 spans 19 amino acids. DNA of the CDR3: TGTGCCAGCAGATTTAGCGGGACTTCCACTCAAAGATATAATTCACCCCTCCACTTT. Translation: CASRFSGTSTQRYNSPLHF. Complete variable domain (other parts from reference TRBV5-4 and TRBJ1-6): ETGVTQSPTHLIKTRGQQVTLRCSSQSGHNTVSWYQQALGQGPQFIFQYYREEENGRGNFPPRFSGLQFPNYSSELNVNALELDDSALYLCASRFSGTSTQRYNSPLHFGNGTRLTVT.

A remark on this clone: The same CDR3 can be traced to other DNA sequences in this sample. V is TRBV28 and J is TRBJ1-2, with D possibly being TRBD1 (6 bases). The V end lost 3 bases, the J end lost 6 bases, and 8 bases lay between the germline ends. CDR1 and CDR2 (germline): MDHEN, SYDVKM. The CDR3 runs 12 residues. The CDR3 DNA reads as TGTGCCAGCAGTTTGAGGGGGGATGGCTACACCTTC. Translated: CASSLRGDGYTF.

This chain links TRBV28 with TRBJ1-1; the D is unclear. Germline V lookup: CDR1 MDHEN, CDR2 SYDVKM. The CDR3 is made up of 16 amino acids. The V end lost 5 bases, the J end lost 4 bases, and 20 bases lay between the germline ends. The CDR3 DNA reads TGTGCCAGCAGTCCGACGACCCCCCGAGGGTCCACTGAAGCTTTCTTT. Translated, it gives CASSPTTPRGSTEAFF. Using reference TRBV28 and TRBJ1-1 for the parts outside the CDR3, the full variable domain is DVKVTQSSRYLVKRTGEKVFLECVQDMDHENMFWYRQDPGLGLRLIYFSYDVKMKEKGDIPEGYSVSREKKERFSLILESASTNQTSMYLCASSPTTPRGSTEAFFGQGTRLTVV.

This clone was observed a single time. The chain is built from TRBV19 and TRBJ1-5; D gene uncertain. This CDR3 contains 15 residues. Trimming removed 3 bases at V and 3 bases at J, with 12 bases between. Germline-derived CDR1 and CDR2 are LNHDA and SQIVND (reference sequence). This chain's CDR3 is CASSMGQIFNQPQHF. The CDR3 nucleotides read TGTGCCAGTAGTATGGGTCAAATCTTCAATCAGCCCCAGCATTTT.

The chain carries TRBV19 and TRBJ1-1; tentatively, D is TRBD1 (5 bases). The length of the CDR3 is 14 residues. Per germline, CDR1 LNHDA and CDR2 SQIVND (reference sequence). The V end lost 4 bases, the J end lost 11 bases, and 20 bases lay between the germline ends. CDR3 in amino acids: CASSSGIDRIRAFF. CDR3 nucleotides: TGTGCCAGTAGTAGCGGGATCGACAGAATACGTGCTTTCTTT.

The chain employs TRBV5-5 and TRBJ2-1; no definite D call. V gave up 6 bases and J gave up 6 bases, with 16 bases separating them. Germline V lookup: CDR1 SGHKS, CDR2 YYEKEE (reference sequence). The CDR3 is 14 residues long. This CDR3 reads CASTVATLFNEQFF. The CDR3 region has the DNA TGTGCCAGCACCGTGGCCACTCTCTTCAATGAGCAGTTCTTC.

The V and J genes are TRBV4-1 and TRBJ1-5; D not certain. Trimming shortened V by 5 bases and J by 0 bases, and 14 bases separated the two germline ends. CDR1 and CDR2 (germline): MGHRA, YSYEKL. The CDR3 totals 16 residues. The CDR3 loop is CASSFSWVFSNQPQHF. The CDR3 bases are TGCGCCAGCAGCTTCAGCTGGGTTTTTAGCAATCAGCCCCAGCATTTT.

The gene calls are TRBV9 and TRBJ2-3; TRBD2 is a possible D gene (6 bases). Per the germline V gene, CDR1 is SGDLS and CDR2 is YYNGEE. Between the trimmed V and J ends, which lost 3 bases and 1 base, there was a span of 15 bases. The CDR3 extends over 16 amino acids. As DNA, the CDR3 is TGTGCCAGCAGCGCCCCCGGGGGATCCGGCACAGATACGCAGTATTTT. Protein sequence: CASSAPGGSGTDTQYF.

This chain uses TRBV7-9 with TRBJ1-1; D unclear. The CDR3 is made up of 14 amino acids. The germline gives CDR1 SEHNR, CDR2 FQNEAQ (reference sequence). The V gene lost 5 bases and the J gene lost 2 bases, with 12 bases spanning the gap. Written as DNA, the CDR3 is TGTGCCAGCAGCCGGCCAGGATCAAACACTGAAGCTTTCTTT. This codes for CASSRPGSNTEAFF. The whole variable domain, filled in from reference TRBV7-9 and TRBJ1-1, reads DTGVSQNPRHKITKRGQNVTFRCDPISEHNRLYWYRQTLGQGPEFLTYFQNEAQLEKSRLLSDRFSAERPKGSFSTLEIQRTEQGDSAMYLCASSRPGSNTEAFFGQGTRLTVV.

This chain connects TRBV5-1 to TRBJ1-2; 11 bases match TRBD1. Losses at the gene ends were 1 base for V and 3 bases for J; bases not matched to a gene: 2. The CDR3 extends over 15 amino acids. The V gene's germline CDR1 is SGHRS and CDR2 YFSETQ. CDR3 residues: CASSLWTGGDYGYTF. The DNA for the CDR3 is TGCGCCAGCAGCTTGTGGACAGGGGGCGACTATGGCTACACCTTC.

The CDR3 nucleotides are TGTGCCAGCAGGAATCAGGGCGAGCAGTACTTC. This encodes CASRNQGEQYF. This chain links TRBV2 with TRBJ2-7; TRBD1 is a possible D gene (5 bases). Trimming removed 6 bases at V and 6 bases at J, with 9 bases between. The CDR3 runs 11 residues. From germline, CDR1 is SNHLY and CDR2 FYNNEI.

This chain connects TRBV7-2 to TRBJ2-1; 14 bases align to TRBD2. Looked up from germline, CDR1 is SGHTA and CDR2 is FQGNSA. The CDR3 covers 16 residues. Unmatched junction bases numbered 6, after V lost 5 bases and J lost 6 bases. CDR3 protein: CASSPQGLAGGNEQFF. CDR3 DNA: TGTGCCAGCAGCCCCCAAGGACTAGCGGGGGGCAATGAGCAGTTCTTC.

The J gene is TRBJ2-1, the V gene TRBV4-1; 8 bases match TRBD2. J gave up 4 bases and V 4 bases, and 12 bases lay outside the gene matches. The CDR3 is 17 residues long. Germline V gene data show CDR1 as MGHRA and CDR2 as YSYEKL. The CDR3 here is CASSPGGRGTAYNEQFF. CDR3 nucleotide sequence: TGCGCCAGCAGCCCGGGGGGGCGCGGGACCGCGTACAATGAGCAGTTCTTC.

This rearrangement joins TRBV7-2 to TRBJ1-1, with a weak D call TRBD1 (5 bases). CDR1 and CDR2 from the germline V gene are SGHTA and FQGNSA. Trimming pared 2 bases from V and 1 base from J, leaving 8 bases between. The CDR3 has 14 residues. The chain's CDR3 is CASSLKTENTEAFF. The CDR3, as DNA: TGTGCCAGCAGCTTAAAGACAGAGAACACTGAAGCTTTCTTT.

The chain has TRBV28 and TRBJ2-7; 7 nucleotides align to TRBD2. This CDR3 comprises 13 residues. Germline CDR1 MDHEN, CDR2 SYDVKM. Losses at the gene ends were 8 bases for V and 6 bases for J; bases not matched to a gene: 10. This CDR3 is CASVDSGSVEQYF. CDR3 coding DNA: TGTGCCAGCGTAGATAGCGGGTCGGTCGAGCAGTACTTC.

The chain employs TRBV5-4 and TRBJ2-4; D is undetermined. This CDR3 comprises 15 residues. Germline-derived CDR1 and CDR2 are SGHNT and YYREEE (reference sequence). V was pared by 0 bases and J by 3 bases, with 10 bases between. CDR3 residues: CASSLGGDDKNIQYF. The CDR3 region has the DNA TGTGCCAGCAGCTTGGGGGGTGACGACAAAAACATTCAGTACTTC.

Details on this clone: Other DNA sequences in this specimen translate into the identical CDR3. The chain employs TRBV6-1 and TRBJ1-1; TRBD1 matches 9 bases. Germline V gene data show CDR1 as MNHNS and CDR2 as SASEGT. The CDR3 has 18 residues. Trimming took 2 bases from V and 0 from J; bases not matched to a gene: 10. CDR3 sequence (DNA): TGTGCCAGCAGTGAACCCTATGGGACAGGGAGTATGAACACTGAAGCTTTCTTT. Translating it yields CASSEPYGTGSMNTEAFF.

The chain carries TRBV7-2 and TRBJ1-2; D ambiguous. This CDR3 comprises 13 residues. Per the germline V gene, CDR1 is SGHTA and CDR2 is FQGNSA. Trimming stripped 5 bases from V and 5 bases from J, with 12 bases between. The DNA of the CDR3 is TGTGCCAGCAGCCCCAGGACTGAATATGGCTACACCTTC. Its protein is CASSPRTEYGYTF.

The chain joins TRBV7-2 to TRBJ1-2; 11 bases are a match to TRBD1. The germline gives CDR1 SGHTA, CDR2 FQGNSA. The CDR3 is 15 residues long. J gave up 5 bases and V 5 bases, and 7 bases lay outside the gene matches. The CDR3 loop reads CASSPGQGAGYGYTF. CDR3 DNA sequence: TGTGCCAGCAGCCCCGGACAGGGGGCAGGGTATGGCTACACCTTC.

V gene TRBV5-6 combines with J gene TRBJ1-1, with a possible D match to TRBD1 (5 bases). V lost 0 bases, J lost 5 bases, and 14 bases lay in between. Germline V gene sequence: CDR1 SGHDT, CDR2 YYEEEE. This CDR3 spans 15 amino acids. As DNA, the CDR3 is TGTGCCAGCAGCTTGGGGACATGGTTCAGTACTGAAGCTTTCTTT. It yields the protein CASSLGTWFSTEAFF.